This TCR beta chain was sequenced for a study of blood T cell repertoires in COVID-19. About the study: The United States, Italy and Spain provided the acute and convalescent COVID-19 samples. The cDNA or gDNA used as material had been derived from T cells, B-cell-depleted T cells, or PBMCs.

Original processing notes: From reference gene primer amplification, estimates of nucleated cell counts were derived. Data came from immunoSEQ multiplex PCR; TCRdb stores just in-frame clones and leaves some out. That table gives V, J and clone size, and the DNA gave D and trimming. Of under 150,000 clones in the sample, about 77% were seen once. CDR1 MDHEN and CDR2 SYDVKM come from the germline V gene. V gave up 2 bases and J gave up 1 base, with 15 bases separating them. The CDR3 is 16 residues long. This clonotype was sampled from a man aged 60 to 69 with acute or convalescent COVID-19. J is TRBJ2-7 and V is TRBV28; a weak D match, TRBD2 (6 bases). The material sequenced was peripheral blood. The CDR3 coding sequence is TGTGCCAGCAGTTTAGGAGTTAGCGGACCTTCCTACGAGCAGTACTTC. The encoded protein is CASSLGVSGPSYEQYF.